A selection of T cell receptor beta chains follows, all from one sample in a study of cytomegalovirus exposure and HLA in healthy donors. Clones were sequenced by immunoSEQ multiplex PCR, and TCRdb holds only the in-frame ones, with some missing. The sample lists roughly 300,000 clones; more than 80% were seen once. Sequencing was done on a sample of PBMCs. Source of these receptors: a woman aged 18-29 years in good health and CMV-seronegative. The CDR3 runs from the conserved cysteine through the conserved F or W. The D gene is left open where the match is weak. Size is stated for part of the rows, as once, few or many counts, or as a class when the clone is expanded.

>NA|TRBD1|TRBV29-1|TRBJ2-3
CSANRGRADTQYF
TGCAGCGCGAACAGGGGGCGCGCAGATACGCAGTATTTT
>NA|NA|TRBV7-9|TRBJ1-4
CASSLDQGGEKLFF
TGTGCCAGCAGCTTAGATCAGGGTGGTGAAAAACTGTTTTTT
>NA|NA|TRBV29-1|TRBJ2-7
CSVELAYEQYF
TGCAGCGTTGAACTGGCTTACGAGCAGTACTTC
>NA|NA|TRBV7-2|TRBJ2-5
CASSGPGYQETQYF
TGTGCCAGCAGCGGGCCGGGGTACCAAGAGACCCAGTACTTC
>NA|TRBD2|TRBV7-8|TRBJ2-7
CASSKLAGDSYEQYF
TGTGCCAGCAGCAAGCTAGCGGGAGATTCCTACGAGCAGTACTTC
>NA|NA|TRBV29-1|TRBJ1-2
CSVEDGGRSYGYTF
TGCAGCGTTGAAGACGGGGGGCGAAGCTATGGCTACACCTTC
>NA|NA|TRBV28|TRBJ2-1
CASTPSGDNEQFF
TGTGCCAGCACCCCATCCGGGGACAATGAGCAGTTCTTC
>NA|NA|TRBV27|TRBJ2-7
CASGPTGGKISYEQYF
TGTGCCAGCGGGCCCACCGGCGGGAAAATCTCCTACGAGCAGTACTTC
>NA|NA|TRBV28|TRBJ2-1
CASSSLGVAGPYNEQFF
TGTGCCAGCAGTTCCCTCGGGGTAGCAGGCCCATACAATGAGCAGTTCTTC
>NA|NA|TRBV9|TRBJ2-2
CASSARGLNTGELFF
TGTGCCAGCAGCGCAAGGGGGTTGAACACCGGGGAGCTGTTTTTT
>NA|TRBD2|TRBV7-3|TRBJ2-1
CASSPPSGPSYNEQFF
TGTGCCAGCAGCCCCCCTAGCGGGCCGTCCTACAATGAGCAGTTCTTC
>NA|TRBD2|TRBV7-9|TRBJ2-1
CASSLGGSGEQFF
TGTGCCAGCAGCTTAGGCGGGAGTGGTGAGCAGTTCTTC
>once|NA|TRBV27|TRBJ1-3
CASSSAGDSGNTIYF
TGTGCCAGCAGTTCAGCGGGCGACTCTGGAAACACCATATATTTT
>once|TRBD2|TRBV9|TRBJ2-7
CASSVGASGSYEQYF
TGTGCCAGCAGCGTAGGGGCTAGCGGGTCCTACGAGCAGTACTTC
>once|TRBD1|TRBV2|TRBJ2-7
CASSPGTGSPEQYF
TGTGCCAGCAGCCCCGGGACAGGGAGTCCCGAGCAGTACTTC
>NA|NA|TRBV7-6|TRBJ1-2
CASSLSQAGGYTF
TGTGCCAGCAGCTTAAGTCAGGCAGGGGGCTACACCTTC
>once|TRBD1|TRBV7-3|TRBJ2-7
CASSSWTGRSEQYF
TGTGCCAGCAGCTCCTGGACAGGGAGAAGCGAGCAGTACTTC
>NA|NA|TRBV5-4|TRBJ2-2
CASSLNGIPTTNTGELFF
TGTGCCAGCAGCTTGAACGGGATACCAACTACGAACACCGGGGAGCTGTTTTTT
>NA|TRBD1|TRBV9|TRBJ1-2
CASSVYGTEDNYGYTF
TGTGCCAGCAGCGTATACGGGACAGAAGATAACTATGGCTACACCTTC
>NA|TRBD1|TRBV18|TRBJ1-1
CASSLQGADTEAFF
TGTGCCAGCTCCTTACAGGGGGCTGATACTGAAGCTTTCTTT
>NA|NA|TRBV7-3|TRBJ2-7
CASSPQSGVSEQYF
TGTGCCAGCAGCCCCCAATCGGGAGTAAGCGAGCAGTACTTC
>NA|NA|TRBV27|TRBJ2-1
CASSGGGDYNEQFF
TGTGCCAGCAGTGGGGGCGGAGACTACAATGAGCAGTTCTTC
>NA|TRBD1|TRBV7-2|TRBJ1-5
CASSSHPPGGLNQPQHF
TGTGCCAGCAGCTCCCACCCCCCAGGGGGCCTCAATCAGCCCCAGCATTTT
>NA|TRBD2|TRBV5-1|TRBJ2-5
CASTPFSGSVQETQYF
TGCGCCAGCACCCCATTTAGCGGGAGTGTTCAAGAGACCCAGTACTTC
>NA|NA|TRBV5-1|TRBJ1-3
CASSLALADSGNTIYF
TGCGCCAGCAGCTTGGCTTTGGCGGACTCTGGAAACACCATATATTTT
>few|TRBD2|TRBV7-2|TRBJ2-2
CASSAYGLAGATGELFF
TGTGCCAGCAGCGCCTACGGACTAGCGGGAGCCACCGGGGAGCTGTTTTTT
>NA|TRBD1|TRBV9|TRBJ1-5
CASSPYPGTGTQPQHF
TGTGCCAGCAGCCCCTACCCCGGGACAGGGACTCAGCCCCAGCATTTT
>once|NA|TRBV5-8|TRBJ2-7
CASSFAGSGNYEQYF
TGTGCCAGCAGCTTTGCAGGGTCCGGAAACTACGAGCAGTACTTC
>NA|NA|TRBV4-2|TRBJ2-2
CASSQYVGPNTGELFF
TGTGCCAGCAGCCAGTACGTGGGCCCGAACACCGGGGAGCTGTTTTTT
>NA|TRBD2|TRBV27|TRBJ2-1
CASSFTSGDPSYNEQFF
TGTGCCAGCAGTTTTACTAGCGGGGACCCCTCCTACAATGAGCAGTTCTTC
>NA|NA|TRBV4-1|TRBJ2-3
CASSQLGGSTDTQYF
TGCGCCAGCAGCCAACTTGGCGGGAGCACAGATACGCAGTATTTT
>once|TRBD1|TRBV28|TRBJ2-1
CASSLSRGLAGEQFF
TGTGCCAGCAGCCTGAGCAGGGGGCTGGCGGGTGAGCAGTTCTTC
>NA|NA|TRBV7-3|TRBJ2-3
CASSLVESGTQYF
TGTGCCAGCAGCTTGGTAGAGTCGGGTACGCAGTATTTT
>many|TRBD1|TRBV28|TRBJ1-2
CASSRTGAGGYTF
TGTGCCAGCAGTAGGACAGGGGCGGGTGGCTACACCTTC
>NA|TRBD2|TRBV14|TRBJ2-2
CASSPRAGGFAGELFF
TGTGCCAGCAGCCCGCGAGCGGGAGGTTTCGCCGGGGAGCTGTTTTTT
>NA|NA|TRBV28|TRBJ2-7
CASIGGTAYEQYF
TGTGCCAGCATAGGCGGTACCGCTTACGAGCAGTACTTC
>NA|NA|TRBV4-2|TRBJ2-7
CASSQASVYEQYF
TGTGCCAGCAGCCAAGCTAGCGTCTACGAGCAGTACTTC
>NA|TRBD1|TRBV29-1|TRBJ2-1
CSVEWTGTGESYNEQFF
TGCAGCGTTGAATGGACAGGGACGGGCGAGTCCTACAATGAGCAGTTCTTC
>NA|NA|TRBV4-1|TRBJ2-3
CASSEETDTQYF
TGCGCCAGCAGCGAGGAGACAGATACGCAGTATTTT
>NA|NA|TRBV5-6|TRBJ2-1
CASSLVAEDSYNEQFF
TGTGCCAGCAGCTTGGTCGCGGAGGACTCCTACAATGAGCAGTTCTTC
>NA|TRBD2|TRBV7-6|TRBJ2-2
CASSSTVAGANDGELFF
TGTGCCAGCAGCTCAACCGTAGCGGGAGCGAATGACGGGGAGCTGTTTTTT
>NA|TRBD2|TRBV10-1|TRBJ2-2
CASSESVLAGASTGELFF
TGCGCCAGCAGTGAGTCGGTACTAGCGGGAGCAAGTACCGGGGAGCTGTTTTTT
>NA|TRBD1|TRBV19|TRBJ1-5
CASEGGRQPQHF
TGTGCCAGTGAAGGGGGCCGTCAGCCCCAGCATTTT
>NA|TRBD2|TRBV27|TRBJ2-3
CASSTSGRRTDTQYF
TGTGCCAGCTCTACTAGCGGGAGGCGCACAGATACGCAGTATTTT
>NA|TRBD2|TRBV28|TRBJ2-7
CASSFVFTLVRGSSYEQYF
TGTGCCAGCAGTTTCGTATTTACCCTTGTTCGCGGGAGCTCCTACGAGCAGTACTTC
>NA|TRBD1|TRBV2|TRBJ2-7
CASSEALLQGAHEQYF
TGTGCCAGCAGTGAAGCGCTTCTCCAGGGGGCCCACGAGCAGTACTTC
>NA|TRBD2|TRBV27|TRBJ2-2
CASRPLAGVDPGELFF
TGTGCCAGCAGACCCCTAGCGGGAGTGGATCCCGGGGAGCTGTTTTTT
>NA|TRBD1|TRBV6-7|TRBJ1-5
CASSYDRGYSNQPQHF
TGTGCCAGCAGTTACGACAGGGGTTATAGCAATCAGCCCCAGCATTTT
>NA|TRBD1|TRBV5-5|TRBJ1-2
CASSLDGDRGLYGYTF
TGTGCCAGCAGCTTGGATGGGGACAGGGGGCTCTATGGCTACACCTTC
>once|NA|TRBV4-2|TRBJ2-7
CASSQEYGGEQYF
TGTGCCAGCAGCCAAGAGTACGGGGGCGAGCAGTACTTC
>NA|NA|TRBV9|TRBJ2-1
CASSSLASPYNEQFF
TGTGCCAGCAGCTCCTTGGCTAGTCCCTACAATGAGCAGTTCTTC
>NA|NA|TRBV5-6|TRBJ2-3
CASSLGSLGAVTDTQYF
TGTGCCAGCAGCTTGGGATCCCTAGGGGCGGTCACAGATACGCAGTATTTT
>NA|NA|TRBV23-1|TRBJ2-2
CASSTRTENTGELFF
TGCGCCAGCAGCACTCGGACAGAGAACACCGGGGAGCTGTTTTTT
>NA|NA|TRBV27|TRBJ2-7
CASRGAGRGFGEQYF
TGTGCCAGCAGGGGCGCGGGCAGGGGATTTGGTGAGCAGTACTTC
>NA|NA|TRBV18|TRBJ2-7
CASSLGVGSEQYF
TGTGCCAGCTCACTTGGCGTGGGGAGCGAGCAGTACTTC
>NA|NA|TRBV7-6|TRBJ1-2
CASSPWTEGYGYTF
TGTGCCAGCAGCCCCTGGACAGAGGGCTATGGCTACACCTTC
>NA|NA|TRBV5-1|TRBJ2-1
CASSSTYEQFF
TGCGCCAGCAGCTCCACTTATGAGCAGTTCTTC
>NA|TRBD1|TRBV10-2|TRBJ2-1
CASSETGARDEQFF
TGCGCCAGCAGTGAGACAGGGGCCAGGGATGAGCAGTTCTTC
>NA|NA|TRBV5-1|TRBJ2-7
CASSRGTPGEGHYEQYF
TGCGCCAGCAGCCGGGGGACCCCAGGGGAGGGGCACTACGAGCAGTACTTC